A selection of T cell receptor beta chains follows, all from one sample in a study of CD8 T cells in Susac syndrome. From the immunoSEQ multiplex PCR reads, TCRdb called clonotypes with MiXCR, one entry per CDR3 protein. The data hold almost 450,000 distinct CDR3 sequences, with around 85% observed a single time. The sequencing sample was made of CD8+ T cells from PBMCs. The receptors here all came from a human donor with multiple sclerosis. Each CDR3 is given with its conserved first and last residue. The D gene is left open where the match is weak. Size tells how often a clone was seen (once, few, many) or the class of an expanded clone, and some rows leave it out.

length,D,size,J,V,DNA,CDR3
13,NA,NA,TRBJ1-2,TRBV12-3/TRBV12-4,TGTGCCAGCAGTTTTAAGACCGTCTATGGCTACACCTTC,CASSFKTVYGYTF
17,NA,few,TRBJ2-3,TRBV5-1,TGCGCCAGCAGGAGTGGATGGGCTAGACGAAGCACAGATACGCAGTATTTT,CASRSGWARRSTDTQYF
15,NA,NA,TRBJ1-1,TRBV4-1,TGCGCCAGCAGCCCATCGGCACTGGGGAACACTGAAGCTTTCTTT,CASSPSALGNTEAFF
14,NA,NA,TRBJ1-1,TRBV30,TGTGCCTGGAGCCCCGGCCGGGGAAGGACTGAAGCTTTCTTT,CAWSPGRGRTEAFF
15,TRBD1,NA,TRBJ2-7,TRBV5-1,TGCGCCAGCACTCCCCCCGGGACAGGGGTCCGCGAGCAGTACTTC,CASTPPGTGVREQYF
14,NA,NA,TRBJ1-4,TRBV13,TGTGCCAGCAGCCCGGAGGGCATTAATGAAAAACTGTTTTTT,CASSPEGINEKLFF
17,TRBD1,NA,TRBJ2-7,TRBV4-1,TGCGCCAGCAGCCCGTCCGGGACAGGGGTTGCCCCCTACGAGCAGTACTTC,CASSPSGTGVAPYEQYF
16,NA,NA,TRBJ2-6,TRBV2,TGTGCCAGCAGTGAGGGCCTCGGTCCTGGGGCCAACGTCCTGACTTTC,CASSEGLGPGANVLTF
13,NA,once,TRBJ2-7,TRBV5-1,TGCGCCAGCCGAAAGATAGAATCCTACGAGCAGTACTTC,CASRKIESYEQYF
14,NA,NA,TRBJ1-1,TRBV19,TGTGCCAGTAGTATAGAGCCGGTGAACACTGAAGCTTTCTTT,CASSIEPVNTEAFF
16,NA,NA,TRBJ1-2,TRBV5-6,TGTGCCAGCAGCTTGGTGAACAGGGTCATTAACTATGGCTACACCTTC,CASSLVNRVINYGYTF
16,NA,NA,TRBJ2-3,TRBV5-1,TGCGCCAGCAGCTTGATCGCAGGGGCCTACACAGATACGCAGTATTTT,CASSLIAGAYTDTQYF
13,NA,NA,TRBJ2-7,TRBV27,TGTGCCAGCACCCAGGGGGGGTCCTACGAGCAGTACTTC,CASTQGGSYEQYF
15,NA,NA,TRBJ1-3,TRBV6-6,TGTGCCAGCAGTCCCGCAGGGGCAGCTGGAAACACCATATATTTT,CASSPAGAAGNTIYF
14,NA,NA,TRBJ1-2,TRBV27,TGTGCCAGCACCAGCGGGGGCGCGAACTATGGCTACACCTTC,CASTSGGANYGYTF
14,NA,NA,TRBJ2-7,TRBV30,TGTGCCTGGAGCAGCCTGGAGGGCCTGGGTGGGCAGTACTTC,CAWSSLEGLGGQYF
14,NA,few,TRBJ2-5,TRBV6-2/TRBV6-3,TGTGCCAGCAGTTTACAGTCCCTTCAAGAGACCCAGTACTTC,CASSLQSLQETQYF
15,TRBD2,NA,TRBJ2-3,TRBV14,TGTGCCAGCAGCTTTAGAGCGGGGGGTACAGATACGCAGTATTTT,CASSFRAGGTDTQYF
16,TRBD2,NA,TRBJ2-7,TRBV11-2,TGTGCCAGCAGCTTAGGGGAGGGCTTTAATTTGGGGGAGCAGTACTTC,CASSLGEGFNLGEQYF
12,NA,NA,TRBJ1-2,TRBV19,TGTGCCAGTAGTACTATAACGGGCGGCTACACCTTC,CASSTITGGYTF
16,NA,NA,TRBJ1-5,TRBV19,TGTGCCAGTAGCTCCTGGACAGATCTTAGCAATCAGCCCCAGCATTTT,CASSSWTDLSNQPQHF
15,NA,NA,TRBJ2-1,TRBV7-2,TGTGCCAGCAGCCCATATGAGGTAGGGGACAATGAGCAGTTCTTC,CASSPYEVGDNEQFF
16,NA,NA,TRBJ1-5,TRBV12-5,TGTGCTAGTGGTTTGGTACTGTTAGGCTGGGACCAGCCCCAGCATTTT,CASGLVLLGWDQPQHF
17,NA,NA,TRBJ2-1,TRBV29-1,TGCAGCGTTCTTTTTCCGCGGCGGGCCCTCTCCTACAATGAGCAGTTCTTC,CSVLFPRRALSYNEQFF
11,NA,few,TRBJ2-1,TRBV27,TGTGCCAGCAGTTTATCTGGTGAGCAGTTCTTC,CASSLSGEQFF
16,TRBD2,NA,TRBJ2-7,TRBV25-1,TGTGCCAGCAGTGAACAAGGACTAGACGGCTCGGACGAGCAGTACTTC,CASSEQGLDGSDEQYF
16,NA,NA,TRBJ1-2,TRBV1,TGCACCAGCAGCCAAGATCTCCCTAGGATAACTTATGGCTACACCTTC,CTSSQDLPRITYGYTF
15,TRBD1,NA,TRBJ1-1,TRBV4-1,TGCGCCAGCAGCCAAGCAGGGGGCCCATACACTGAAGCTTTCTTT,CASSQAGGPYTEAFF
15,NA,NA,TRBJ2-7,TRBV5-4,TGTGCCAGCAGTTTCAGGGGGGGGGATCCCTACGAGCAGTACTTC,CASSFRGGDPYEQYF
14,NA,once,TRBJ2-5,TRBV4-1,TGCGCCAGCAGCCAAGCCAAAGTGCGGGAGACCCAGTACTTC,CASSQAKVRETQYF
15,NA,NA,TRBJ1-1,TRBV19,TGTGCCAGTAGTATTAATGGTTTTTCGAACACTGAAGCTTTCTTT,CASSINGFSNTEAFF
15,NA,once,TRBJ2-1,TRBV6-2/TRBV6-3,TGTGCCAGCAGTTACTCTTCAGCCCCTTACAATGAGCAGTTCTTC,CASSYSSAPYNEQFF
15,NA,NA,TRBJ2-4,TRBV27,TGTGCCAGCAGTTTGGGGTCCAGCGCCAAAAACATTCAGTACTTC,CASSLGSSAKNIQYF
14,TRBD2,NA,TRBJ2-1,TRBV20-1,TGCAGTGCTAGGGGACTAGCGGCCTACAATGAGCAGTTCTTC,CSARGLAAYNEQFF
19,NA,NA,TRBJ2-3,TRBV4-1,TGCGCCAGCAGCCAAGATGCGGAACTGACAGGTCAGCCCGCAGATACGCAGTATTTT,CASSQDAELTGQPADTQYF
16,NA,NA,TRBJ1-5,TRBV2,TGTGCCAGCAGTGATAGGGCCGGGAAAATTCTTCAGCCCCAGCATTTT,CASSDRAGKILQPQHF
17,TRBD2,NA,TRBJ2-7,TRBV4-2,TGTGCCAGCAGCCAAGACGGGACTAGCGATCATCCCTACGAGCAGTACTTC,CASSQDGTSDHPYEQYF
14,NA,NA,TRBJ2-2,TRBV13,TGTGCCAGCAGCTCAATGCGGGCTACCGGGGAGCTGTTTTTT,CASSSMRATGELFF
15,NA,NA,TRBJ2-2,TRBV7-6,TGTGCCAGCAGCCCCCGTGTGGGGAACACCGGGGAGCTGTTTTTT,CASSPRVGNTGELFF
17,NA,NA,TRBJ1-5,TRBV5-6,TGTGCCAGCAGCTTGGGGGATACAGGGTACGGCAATCAGCCCCAGCATTTT,CASSLGDTGYGNQPQHF
14,NA,NA,TRBJ1-1,TRBV29-1,TGCAGCGTAGCCAAAGGTGAAGGTAACACTGAAGCTTTCTTT,CSVAKGEGNTEAFF